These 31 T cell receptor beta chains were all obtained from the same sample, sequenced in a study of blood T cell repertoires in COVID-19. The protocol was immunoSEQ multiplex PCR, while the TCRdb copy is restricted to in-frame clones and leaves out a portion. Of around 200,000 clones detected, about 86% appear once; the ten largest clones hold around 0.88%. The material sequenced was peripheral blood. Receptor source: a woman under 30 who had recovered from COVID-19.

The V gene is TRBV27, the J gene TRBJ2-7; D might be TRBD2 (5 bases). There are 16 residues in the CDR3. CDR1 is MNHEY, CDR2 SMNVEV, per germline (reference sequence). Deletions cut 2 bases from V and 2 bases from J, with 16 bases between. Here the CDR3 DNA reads TGTGCCAGCAGTTTACAAGGAGGCCTGATGACCTACGAGCAGTACTTC. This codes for CASSLQGGLMTYEQYF.

This CDR3 reads CASSYRDISNQPQHF. The CDR3 nucleotides are TGTGCCAGTAGTTACCGGGACATCAGCAATCAGCCCCAGCATTTT. The chain employs TRBV19 and TRBJ1-5; tentative D call: TRBD1 (6 bases). Germline loops: CDR1 LNHDA, CDR2 SQIVND (reference sequence). The CDR3 loop spans 15 amino acids. V lost 5 bases and J lost 1, with 12 bases in between.

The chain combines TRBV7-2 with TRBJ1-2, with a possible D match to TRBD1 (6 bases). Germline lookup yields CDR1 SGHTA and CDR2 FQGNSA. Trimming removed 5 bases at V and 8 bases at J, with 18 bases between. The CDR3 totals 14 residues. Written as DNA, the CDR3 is TGTGCCAGCAGCCCCTCCGGGGGGGCAGGCGGCTACACCTTC. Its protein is CASSPSGGAGGYTF.

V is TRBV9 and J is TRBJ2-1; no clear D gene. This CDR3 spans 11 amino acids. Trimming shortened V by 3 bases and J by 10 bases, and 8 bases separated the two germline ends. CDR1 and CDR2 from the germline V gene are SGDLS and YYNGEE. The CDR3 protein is CASSGYGEQFF. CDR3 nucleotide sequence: TGTGCCAGCAGCGGATATGGCGAGCAGTTCTTC.

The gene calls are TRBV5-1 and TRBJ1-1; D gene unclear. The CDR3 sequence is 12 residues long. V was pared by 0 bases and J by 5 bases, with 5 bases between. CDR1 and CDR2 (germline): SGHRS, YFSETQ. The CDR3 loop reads CASSLGQTEAFF. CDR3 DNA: TGCGCCAGCAGCTTGGGGCAGACTGAAGCTTTCTTT.

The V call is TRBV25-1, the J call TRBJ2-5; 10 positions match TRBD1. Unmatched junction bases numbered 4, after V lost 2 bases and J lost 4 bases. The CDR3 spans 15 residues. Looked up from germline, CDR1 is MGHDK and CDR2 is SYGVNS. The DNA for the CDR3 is TGTGCCAGCAGTGAAAGGGACAGGGGTGTAGAGACCCAGTACTTC. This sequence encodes CASSERDRGVETQYF.

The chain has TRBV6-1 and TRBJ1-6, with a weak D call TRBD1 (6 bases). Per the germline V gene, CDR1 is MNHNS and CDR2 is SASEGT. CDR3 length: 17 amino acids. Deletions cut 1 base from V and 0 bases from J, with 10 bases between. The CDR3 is CASSEGQVVSYNSPLHF. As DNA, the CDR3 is TGTGCCAGCAGTGAAGGACAGGTCGTCTCCTATAATTCACCCCTCCACTTT.

This chain's CDR3 is CASSSQRIPTDTQYF. DNA for the CDR3: TGCGCCAGCAGCTCCCAGCGGATACCCACAGATACGCAGTATTTT. V and J are TRBV5-1 and TRBJ2-3; tentatively, D is TRBD2 (5 bases). The CDR3 spans 15 residues. The ends were cut back, 3 bases at V and 2 bases at J, with 13 bases in the middle. From germline, CDR1 is SGHRS and CDR2 YFSETQ.

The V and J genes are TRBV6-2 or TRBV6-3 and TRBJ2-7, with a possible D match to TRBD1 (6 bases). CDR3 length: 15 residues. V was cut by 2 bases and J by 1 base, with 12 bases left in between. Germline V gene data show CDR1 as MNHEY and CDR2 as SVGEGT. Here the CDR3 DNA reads TGTGCCAGCAGTTACGGGGGCCGGGGATCCTACGAGCAGTACGTC. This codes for CASSYGGRGSYEQYV.

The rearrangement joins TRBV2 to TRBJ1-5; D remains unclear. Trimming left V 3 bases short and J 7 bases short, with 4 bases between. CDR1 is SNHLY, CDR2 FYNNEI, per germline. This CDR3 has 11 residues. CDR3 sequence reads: CASSDEQPQHF. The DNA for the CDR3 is TGTGCCAGCAGTGATGAGCAGCCCCAGCATTTT.

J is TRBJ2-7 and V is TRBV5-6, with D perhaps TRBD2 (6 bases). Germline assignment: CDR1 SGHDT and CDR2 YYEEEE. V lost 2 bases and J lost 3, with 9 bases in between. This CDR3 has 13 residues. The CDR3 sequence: CASSLGRNYEQYV. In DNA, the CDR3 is TGTGCCAGCAGCTTAGGGAGGAACTACGAGCAGTACGTC.

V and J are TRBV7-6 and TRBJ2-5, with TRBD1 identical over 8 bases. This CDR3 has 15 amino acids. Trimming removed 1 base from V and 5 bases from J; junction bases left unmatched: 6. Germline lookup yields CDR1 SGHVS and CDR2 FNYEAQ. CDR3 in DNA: TGTGCCAGCAGCTTAGAGACAGGGGCAGGGGAGACCCAGTACTTC. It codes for CASSLETGAGETQYF.

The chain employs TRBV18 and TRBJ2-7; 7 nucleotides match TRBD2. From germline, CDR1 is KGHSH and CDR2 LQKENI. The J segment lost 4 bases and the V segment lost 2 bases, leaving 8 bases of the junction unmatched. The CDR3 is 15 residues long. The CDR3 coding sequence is TGTGCCAGCTCACCAAACAGCCGGACTAGATACGAGCAGTACTTC. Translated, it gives CASSPNSRTRYEQYF.

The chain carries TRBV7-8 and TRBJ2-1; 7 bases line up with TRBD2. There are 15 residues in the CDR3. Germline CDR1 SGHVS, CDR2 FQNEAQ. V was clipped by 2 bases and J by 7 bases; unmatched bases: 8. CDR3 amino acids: CASSLSLGLVNEQFF. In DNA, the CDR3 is TGTGCCAGCAGCTTATCCCTCGGACTAGTAAATGAGCAGTTCTTC.

CDR3: CASERRGRGETQYF. The CDR3 DNA sequence: TGTGCCAGCGAGAGAAGGGGGCGCGGTGAGACCCAGTACTTC. V and J are TRBV5-6 and TRBJ2-5, with TRBD1 matching 7 bases. J gave up 5 bases and V 7 bases, and 11 bases lay outside the gene matches. Germline assignment: CDR1 SGHDT and CDR2 YYEEEE. This CDR3 is 14 amino acids long.

This CDR3 reads CASSQLGGPYNEQFF. The CDR3 region has the DNA TGTGCCAGCAGCCAGCTAGGGGGCCCCTACAATGAGCAGTTCTTC. The chain has TRBV7-3 and TRBJ2-1, with TRBD1 matching 7 bases. The CDR3 extends over 15 amino acids. V trimming: 5 bases; J trimming: 2 bases; junction bases outside the gene matches: 6. Per germline, CDR1 SGHTA and CDR2 FQGTGA.

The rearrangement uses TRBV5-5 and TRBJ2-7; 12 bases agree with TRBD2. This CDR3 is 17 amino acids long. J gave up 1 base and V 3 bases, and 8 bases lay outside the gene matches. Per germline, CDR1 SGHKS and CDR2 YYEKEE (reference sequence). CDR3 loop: CASSSRTSGVESYEQYF. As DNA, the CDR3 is TGTGCCAGCAGCTCGCGGACTAGCGGGGTCGAGTCCTACGAGCAGTACTTC.

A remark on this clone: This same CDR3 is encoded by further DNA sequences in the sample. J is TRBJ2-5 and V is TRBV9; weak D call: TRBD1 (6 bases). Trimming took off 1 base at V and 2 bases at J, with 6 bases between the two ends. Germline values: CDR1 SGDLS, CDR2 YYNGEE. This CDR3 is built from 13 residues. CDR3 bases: TGTGCCAGCAGCGTAAGGGGGCAAGAGACCCAGTACTTC. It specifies CASSVRGQETQYF.

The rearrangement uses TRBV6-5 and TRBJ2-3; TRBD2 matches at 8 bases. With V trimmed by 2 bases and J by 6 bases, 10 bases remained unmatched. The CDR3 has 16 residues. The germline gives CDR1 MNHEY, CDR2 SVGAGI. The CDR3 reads CASSYGGSGVPDTQYF. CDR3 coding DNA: TGTGCCAGCAGTTACGGGGGTAGCGGGGTCCCCGATACGCAGTATTTT.

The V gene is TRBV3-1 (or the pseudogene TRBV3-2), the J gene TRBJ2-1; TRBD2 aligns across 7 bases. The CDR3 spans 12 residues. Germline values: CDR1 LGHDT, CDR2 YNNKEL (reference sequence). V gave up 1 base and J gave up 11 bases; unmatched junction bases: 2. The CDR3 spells CASSQVAGQQFF. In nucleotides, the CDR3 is TGTGCCAGCAGCCAAGTAGCGGGCCAGCAGTTCTTC.

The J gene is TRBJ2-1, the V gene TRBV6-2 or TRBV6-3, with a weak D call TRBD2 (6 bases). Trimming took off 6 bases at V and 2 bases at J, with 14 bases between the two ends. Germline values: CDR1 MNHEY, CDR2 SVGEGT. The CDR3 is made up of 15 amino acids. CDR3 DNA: TGTGCCAGCAGCCCCTCCGGCGGGACCTACAATGAGCAGTTCTTC. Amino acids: CASSPSGGTYNEQFF.

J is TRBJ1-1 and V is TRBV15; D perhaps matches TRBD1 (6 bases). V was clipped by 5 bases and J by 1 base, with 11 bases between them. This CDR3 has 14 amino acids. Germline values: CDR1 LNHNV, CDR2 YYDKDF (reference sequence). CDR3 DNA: TGTGCCACCAGCGTATACAGGGCGAACACTGAAGCTTTCTTT. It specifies CATSVYRANTEAFF.

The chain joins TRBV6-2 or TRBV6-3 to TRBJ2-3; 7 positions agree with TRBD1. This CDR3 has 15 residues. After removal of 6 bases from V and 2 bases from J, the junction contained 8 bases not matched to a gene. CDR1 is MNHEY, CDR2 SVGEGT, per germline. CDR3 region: CASSGQETFTDTQYF. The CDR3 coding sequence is TGTGCCAGCAGCGGACAGGAGACCTTCACAGATACGCAGTATTTT.

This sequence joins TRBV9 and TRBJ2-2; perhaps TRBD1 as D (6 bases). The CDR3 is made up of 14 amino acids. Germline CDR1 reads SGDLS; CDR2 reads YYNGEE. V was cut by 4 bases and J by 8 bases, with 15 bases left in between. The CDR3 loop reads CASSYNPGTGELFF. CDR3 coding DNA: TGTGCCAGCAGCTACAACCCCGGGACAGGGGAGCTGTTTTTT.

This CDR3 is CASSQGYPGLALFTSYNEQFF. Written as DNA, the CDR3 is TGCGCCAGCAGCCAAGGGTATCCGGGACTAGCGCTCTTCACCTCCTACAATGAGCAGTTCTTC. The V gene is TRBV4-3, the J gene TRBJ2-1; TRBD2 matches at 10 bases. The ends lost 1 base at V and 0 bases at J; junction bases unmatched: 15. This CDR3 comprises 21 residues. Germline loops: CDR1 LGHNA, CDR2 YSLEER.

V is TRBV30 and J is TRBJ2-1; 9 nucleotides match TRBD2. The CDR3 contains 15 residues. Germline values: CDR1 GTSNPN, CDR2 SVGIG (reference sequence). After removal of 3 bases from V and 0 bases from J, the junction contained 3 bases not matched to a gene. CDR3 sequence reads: CAWRFSGSSYNEQFF. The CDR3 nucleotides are TGTGCCTGGAGGTTTAGCGGGAGCTCCTACAATGAGCAGTTCTTC.

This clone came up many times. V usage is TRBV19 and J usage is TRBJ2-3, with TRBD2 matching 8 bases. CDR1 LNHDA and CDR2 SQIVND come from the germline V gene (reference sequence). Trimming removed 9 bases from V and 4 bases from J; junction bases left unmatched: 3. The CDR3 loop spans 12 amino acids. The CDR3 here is CASGRGADTQYF. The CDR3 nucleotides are TGTGCCAGCGGGCGGGGGGCAGATACGCAGTATTTT.

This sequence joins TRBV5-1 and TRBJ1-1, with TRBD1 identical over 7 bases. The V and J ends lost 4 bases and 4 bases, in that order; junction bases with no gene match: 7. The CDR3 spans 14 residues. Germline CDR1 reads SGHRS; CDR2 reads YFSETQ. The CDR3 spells CASSPTGARTEAFF. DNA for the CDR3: TGCGCCAGCAGCCCTACAGGGGCGCGCACTGAAGCTTTCTTT.

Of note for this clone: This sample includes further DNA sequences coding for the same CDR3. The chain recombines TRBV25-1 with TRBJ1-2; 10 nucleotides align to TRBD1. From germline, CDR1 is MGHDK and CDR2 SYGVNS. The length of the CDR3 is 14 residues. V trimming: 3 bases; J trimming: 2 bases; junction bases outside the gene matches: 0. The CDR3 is CASSETGGNYGYTF. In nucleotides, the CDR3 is TGTGCCAGCAGTGAGACAGGGGGCAACTATGGCTACACCTTC.

The CDR3 coding sequence is TGTGCCAGCAGCCCAGACCTCCGGGACTATAACAATGAGCAGTTCTTC. As protein: CASSPDLRDYNNEQFF. This chain links TRBV14 with TRBJ2-1; TRBD2 matches 7 bases. The CDR3 covers 16 residues. Germline CDR1 is SGHDN and CDR2 is FVKESK. The V segment lost 4 bases and the J segment 5 bases; nucleotides outside the gene matches: 11.

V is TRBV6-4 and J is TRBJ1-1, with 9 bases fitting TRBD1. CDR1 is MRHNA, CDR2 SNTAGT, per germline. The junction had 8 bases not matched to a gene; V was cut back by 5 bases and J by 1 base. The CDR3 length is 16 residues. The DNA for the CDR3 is TGTGCCAGCAGTACAACAGGGGGCATCGGGAACACTGAAGCTTTCTTT. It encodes CASSTTGGIGNTEAFF.